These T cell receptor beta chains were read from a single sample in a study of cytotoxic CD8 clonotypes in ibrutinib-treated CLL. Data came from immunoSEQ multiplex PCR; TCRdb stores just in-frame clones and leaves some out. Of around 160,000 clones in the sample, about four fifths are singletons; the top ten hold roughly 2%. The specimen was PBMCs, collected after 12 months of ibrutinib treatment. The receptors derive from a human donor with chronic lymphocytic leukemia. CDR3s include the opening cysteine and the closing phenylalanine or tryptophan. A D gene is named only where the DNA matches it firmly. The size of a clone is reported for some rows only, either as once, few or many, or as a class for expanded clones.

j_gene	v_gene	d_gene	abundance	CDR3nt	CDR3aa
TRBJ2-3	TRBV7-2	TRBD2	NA	TGTGCCAGCAGCTTAGCATACGTCGGGGGGATCACAGATACGCAGTATTTT	CASSLAYVGGITDTQYF
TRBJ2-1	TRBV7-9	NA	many	TGTGCCAGCAGCGCGGGGCTTCGGAGCTCCTACAATGAGCAGTTCTTC	CASSAGLRSSYNEQFF
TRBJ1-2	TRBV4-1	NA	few	TGCGCCAGCAGCCAAGATCGTCACAGGGTGGGTCTCAACTATGGCTACACCTTC	CASSQDRHRVGLNYGYTF
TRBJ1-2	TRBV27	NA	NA	TGTGCCAGCAGTCTAACCCCCCAGCAGGGCCAATCCTATGGCTACACCTTC	CASSLTPQQGQSYGYTF
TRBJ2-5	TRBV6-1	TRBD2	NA	TGTGCCAGCAGTGTGGGACTAGCGGGGGGGTACCAAGAGACCCAGTACTTC	CASSVGLAGGYQETQYF
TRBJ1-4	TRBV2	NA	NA	TGTGCCAGCAGCCGCCCACAGGGCACTGAAAAACTGTTTTTT	CASSRPQGTEKLFF
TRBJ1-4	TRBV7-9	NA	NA	TGTGCCAGCAGCTTTGAGGCCGCAACTAATGAAAAACTGTTTTTT	CASSFEAATNEKLFF
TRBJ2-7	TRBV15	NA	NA	TGTGCCACCAGTGTTCGGGAGATGTCCTCCTGCGAGCAGTACTTC	CATSVREMSSCEQYF
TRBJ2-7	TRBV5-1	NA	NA	TGCGCCAGCAGCTTGGGTGGGGACAACGAGCAGTACTTC	CASSLGGDNEQYF
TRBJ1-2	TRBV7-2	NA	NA	TGTGCCAGCAGCTTAAACTGGGGGCGGCTCGAGAATGGCTACACCTTC	CASSLNWGRLENGYTF
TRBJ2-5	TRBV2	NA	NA	TGTGCCAGCAGTGAGGGCGGGGGCGTGAGCGAGACCCAGTACTTC	CASSEGGGVSETQYF
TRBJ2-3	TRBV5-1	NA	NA	TGCGCCAGCAGCCAGGACCCCGGCGGTACGCAGTATTTT	CASSQDPGGTQYF
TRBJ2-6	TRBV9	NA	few	TGTGCCAGCAGCGTAGGCCCCAAAATAAGCTCTGGGGCCAACGTCCTGACTTTC	CASSVGPKISSGANVLTF
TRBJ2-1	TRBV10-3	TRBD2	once	TGTGCCACTTCCCCTTCTAGCGGCTCCTACAATGAGCAGTTCTTC	CATSPSSGSYNEQFF
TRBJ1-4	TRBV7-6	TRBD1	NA	TGTGCCAGCAGCTCGCTAAACCAGGGGGCGTGGGAGGAAAAACTGTTTTTT	CASSSLNQGAWEEKLFF
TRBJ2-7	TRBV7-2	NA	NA	TGTGCCAGCAGCCGCTGGGAGGACGAGCAGTACTTC	CASSRWEDEQYF
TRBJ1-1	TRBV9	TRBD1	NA	TGTGCCAGCAGCGTAGGGATATCGGGACAGGGCGGGACTGAAGCTTTCTTT	CASSVGISGQGGTEAFF
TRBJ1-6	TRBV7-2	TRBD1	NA	TGTGCCAGCAGCTGGACAGGGAGCCCCAATAATTCACCCCTCCACTTT	CASSWTGSPNNSPLHF
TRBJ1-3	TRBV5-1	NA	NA	TGCGCCAGCAGCTTGGCGGGGCGCTCTGGAAACACCATATATTTT	CASSLAGRSGNTIYF
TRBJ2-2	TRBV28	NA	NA	TGTGCCAGCAGTCCAAAACAAGAGCTGTTTTTT	CASSPKQELFF
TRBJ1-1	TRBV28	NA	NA	TGTGCCAGCAGTTTATCCAGGGGCACTGAAGCTTTCTTT	CASSLSRGTEAFF
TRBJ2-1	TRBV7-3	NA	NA	TGTGCCAGCAGCTTAAGAGGGCCCCAAAATGAGCAGTTCTTC	CASSLRGPQNEQFF
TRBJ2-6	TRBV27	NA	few	TGTGCCAGCAGTTCCCTCTCTGGGGCCAACGTCCTGACTTTC	CASSSLSGANVLTF
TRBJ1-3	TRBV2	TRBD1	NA	TGTGCCAGCAGTCTACGACAGGGCTCTGGAAACACCATATATTTT	CASSLRQGSGNTIYF
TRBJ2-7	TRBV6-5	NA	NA	TGTGCCAGCAGACGCGGGTCCTACGAGCAGTACTTC	CASRRGSYEQYF
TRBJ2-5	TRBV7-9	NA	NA	TGTGCCAGCAGCTTAGGGGGATGGGGGCGCGAACAAGAGACCCAGTACTTC	CASSLGGWGREQETQYF
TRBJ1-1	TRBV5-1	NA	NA	TGCGCCAGCAGGAGGGGTGGCACTGAAGCTTTCTTT	CASRRGGTEAFF
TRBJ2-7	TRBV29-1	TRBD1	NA	TGCAGCGGTGGCGGGGGACAGGGCAACTACGAGCAGTACTTC	CSGGGGQGNYEQYF
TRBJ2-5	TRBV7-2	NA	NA	TGTGCCAGCAGCTTCGGGGTTACAGAGACCCAGTACTTC	CASSFGVTETQYF
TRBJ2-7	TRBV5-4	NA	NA	TGTGCCAGCAGCTTGTCCGGGGGCCCGGGCGACGAGCAGTACTTC	CASSLSGGPGDEQYF
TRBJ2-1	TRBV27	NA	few	TGTGCCAGCAGTCCCACCACTCCCAACCTCTACAATGAGCAGTTCTTC	CASSPTTPNLYNEQFF
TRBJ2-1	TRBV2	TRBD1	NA	TGTGCCAGCAGTGTTTCGACAGGGGGACTTAATGAGCAGTTCTTC	CASSVSTGGLNEQFF
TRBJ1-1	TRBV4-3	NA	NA	TGCGCCAGCAGCCAAGGACAGCAGATGAACACTGAAGCTTTCTTT	CASSQGQQMNTEAFF
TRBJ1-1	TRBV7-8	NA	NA	TGTGCCAGCAGCTTAGATGGGCAGCTATACACTGAAGCTTTCTTT	CASSLDGQLYTEAFF
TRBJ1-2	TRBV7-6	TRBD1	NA	TGTGCCAGCAGCCTCTCCCCGGGACAGGGTGGTAGGCGTGATGGCTACACCTTC	CASSLSPGQGGRRDGYTF
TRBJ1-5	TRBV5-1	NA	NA	TGCGCCAGCAGCTTGGGCACCCGGGACAATCAGCCCCAGCATTTT	CASSLGTRDNQPQHF
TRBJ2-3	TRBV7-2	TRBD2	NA	TGTGCCAGCAGAAAGCGGGGCCTCACAGATACGCAGTATTTT	CASRKRGLTDTQYF
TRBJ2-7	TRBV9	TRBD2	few	TGTGCCAGCAGCCCAACCCCGACTAGCGGGAGAGTCGAGCAGTACTTC	CASSPTPTSGRVEQYF
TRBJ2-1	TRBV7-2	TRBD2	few	TGTGCCAGCAGCTTCACGACTAGCGGGTCCCACAATGAGCAGTTCTTC	CASSFTTSGSHNEQFF
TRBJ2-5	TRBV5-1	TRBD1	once	TGCGCCAGCACCAGACAGACAGGGCCAGAGACCCAGTACTTC	CASTRQTGPETQYF
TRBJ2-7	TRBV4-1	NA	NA	TGCGCCAGCAGCCACAACGAAGGGGCGAACAGAAGGGGCGAGCAGTACTTC	CASSHNEGANRRGEQYF
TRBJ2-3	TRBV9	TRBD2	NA	TGTGCCAGCAGCGTAGTGGCGGGGGGAGGTACGGATACGCAGTATTTT	CASSVVAGGGTDTQYF
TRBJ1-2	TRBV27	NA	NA	TGTGCCAGCAGTTTCCACACAGGAAATGGCTACACCTTC	CASSFHTGNGYTF
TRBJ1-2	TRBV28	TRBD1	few	TGTGCCAGCAGTTTGGTGGACAGGGGGGGCAACTATGGCTACACCTTC	CASSLVDRGGNYGYTF
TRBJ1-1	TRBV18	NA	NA	TGTGCCAGCTCACCAGGGGGGAACACTGAAGCTTTCTTT	CASSPGGNTEAFF
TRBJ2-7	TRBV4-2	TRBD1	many	TGTGCCAGCAGCCAAGATCGAGGGGGCGAGGGGAGATCCTACGAGCAGTACTTC	CASSQDRGGEGRSYEQYF
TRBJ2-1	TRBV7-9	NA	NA	TGTGCCACCCCAGGGGGGATCTCCTACAATGAGCAGTTCTTC	CATPGGISYNEQFF
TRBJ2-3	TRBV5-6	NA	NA	TGTGCCAGCAGCTCGTGGTCACACACAGATACGCAGTATTTT	CASSSWSHTDTQYF
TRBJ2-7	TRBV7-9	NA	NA	TGTGCCAGCAGCAAACACGGGGGAACCTACGAGCAGTACTTC	CASSKHGGTYEQYF
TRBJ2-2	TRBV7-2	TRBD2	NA	TGTGCCAGCAGCCGTAGCGGGATCGGCACCGGGGAGCTGTTTTTT	CASSRSGIGTGELFF
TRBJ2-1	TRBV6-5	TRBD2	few	TGTGCGGCGAAGAGCGGGAGTTTTAATGAGCAGTTCTTC	CAAKSGSFNEQFF
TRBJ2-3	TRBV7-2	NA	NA	TGTGCCAGCAGCTTAATTGGGGGGAAAGATACGCAGTATTTT	CASSLIGGKDTQYF
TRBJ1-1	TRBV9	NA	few	TGTGCCAGCAGCGTAGCTGGGACCACAAACACTGAAGCTTTCTTT	CASSVAGTTNTEAFF
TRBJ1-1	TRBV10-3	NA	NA	TGTGCCATCAGTGTAGGGCGTGAAGCTTTCTTT	CAISVGREAFF
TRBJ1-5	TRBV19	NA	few	TGTGCCAGTAGTTACAGGTCGGGTCAGCCCCAGCATTTT	CASSYRSGQPQHF
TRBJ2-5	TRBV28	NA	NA	TGTGCCAGCAGTTTAACAAGGGCACGCAGGGGGGTTCTAGCGGTCCAGCGCGAGACCCAGTACTTC	CASSLTRARRGVLAVQRETQYF